Presented here are 18 T cell receptor beta chains from one specimen sequenced in a study of blood T cells in healthy people across ages. Primers used in a second PCR of about 7 to 11 cycles were a sample-barcoded 5' primer and a J-beta primer mix. Each CDR3 protein is one row after TCRdb ran MiXCR on the 5' RACE reads. The sample holds hundreds of thousands of distinct CDR3 sequences, approximately 30% seen once. Sequenced: blood. The receptor source for this set is an elderly woman in good health.

V usage is TRBV20-1 and J usage is TRBJ2-6; D gene unclear. The CDR3 spans 13 residues. Between the trimmed V and J ends, which lost 3 bases and 2 bases, there was a span of 5 bases. CDR1 is DFQATT and CDR2 is SNEGSKA in the germline V gene (reference sequence). Written as DNA, the CDR3 is TGCAGTGCTAGGACGGCTGGGGCCAACGTCCTGACTTTC. Its protein product is CSARTAGANVLTF.

This clonotype was counted ten times or more. The chain combines TRBV7-3 with TRBJ2-1; the D call may be TRBD1 or TRBD2 (7 bases each). Germline V gene sequence: CDR1 SGHTA, CDR2 FQGTGA. V gave up 5 bases and J gave up 4 bases, with 12 bases separating them. CDR3 length: 14 residues. The CDR3 loop is CASSTQGGYNEQFF. Written as DNA, the CDR3 is TGTGCCAGCAGCACCCAGGGGGGGTACAATGAGCAGTTCTTC.

This clonotype appeared a few times. The chain links TRBV7-6 to TRBJ2-5; 8 bases are shared with TRBD1. The V and J ends lost 2 bases and 11 bases, in that order; junction bases with no gene match: 13. The CDR3 spans 15 residues. Germline lookup yields CDR1 SGHVS and CDR2 FNYEAQ. The CDR3 bases are TGTGCCAGCAGCTTAAGGCAGGGGGCAACTAATGAGCAGTACTTC. The encoded protein is CASSLRQGATNEQYF.

Concerning this clonotype itself: An end of the junction does not agree with germline; a read error may underlie this. The chain employs TRBV6-2 or TRBV6-3 and TRBJ1-2; no clear D. The CDR3 loop spans 13 amino acids. Germline loops: CDR1 MNHEY, CDR2 SVGEGT. CDR3 protein: CASAELSNYGHTF. The CDR3 DNA is TGTGCCAGTGCAGAACTTTCTAACTATGGCCACACCTTC.

As DNA, the CDR3 is TGTGCCAGCTCACCAGGAGGGGCCTCCTACGAGCAGTACTTC. This encodes CASSPGGASYEQYF. The V gene is TRBV18, the J gene TRBJ2-7, with D possibly TRBD2 on 6 matching bases. Germline values: CDR1 KGHSH, CDR2 LQKENI. The CDR3 runs to 14 residues. V was pared by 2 bases and J by 0 bases, with 8 bases between.

The V gene is TRBV5-1, the J gene TRBJ2-7; possibly TRBD1 for D (5 bases). Germline lookup yields CDR1 SGHRS and CDR2 YFSETQ. The V end lost 0 bases, the J end lost 0 bases, and 10 bases lay between the germline ends. This CDR3 spans 15 amino acids. CDR3 in DNA: TGCGCCAGCAGCTTGGTCTCAGGGTACTCCTACGAGCAGTACTTC. This gives the protein CASSLVSGYSYEQYF.

The CDR3 DNA reads TGTGCCAGTAGTATGGACGGGAGCACTGAAGCTTTCTTT. Translating it yields CASSMDGSTEAFF. The V call is TRBV19, the J call TRBJ1-1; no clear D. The CDR3 contains 13 residues. Trimming stripped 3 bases from V and 4 bases from J, with 9 bases between. Germline CDR1 LNHDA, CDR2 SQIVND (reference sequence).

This clonotype was recorded at least ten times. V is TRBV5-5 and J is TRBJ1-5; TRBD1 agrees at 7 bases. Germline V lookup: CDR1 SGHKS, CDR2 YYEKEE (reference sequence). CDR3 length: 15 amino acids. The V segment lost 3 bases and the J segment 4 bases; nucleotides outside the gene matches: 7. CDR3 sequence (DNA): TGTGCCAGCAGCTCACAGGGGCACGTTAATCAGCCCCAGCATTTT. It translates to CASSSQGHVNQPQHF.

This clonotype has only a few counts. The V and J genes are TRBV20-1 and TRBJ2-1; maybe TRBD1 (5 bases). The J call may be wrong; the DNA end is better matched by TRBJ2-7. The CDR3 spans 14 residues. The germline gives CDR1 DFQATT, CDR2 SNEGSKA (reference sequence). This chain's CDR3 is CSARGTDTYNEQYF. DNA for the CDR3: TGCAGTGCTAGAGGAACGGACACCTACAATGAGCAGTACTTC.

The sample holds many counts of this clonotype. The rearrangement joins TRBV3-1 to TRBJ2-3; tentatively, D is TRBD2 (5 bases). Germline loops: CDR1 LGHDT, CDR2 YNNKEL (reference sequence). This CDR3 is 14 amino acids long. V was cut by 2 bases and J by 4 bases, with 10 bases left in between. The CDR3, as DNA: TGTGCCAGCAGCCAACGAGGGCAGCCAGATACGCAGTATTTT. It codes for CASSQRGQPDTQYF.

There are many counts of this clonotype. The gene calls are TRBV20-1 and TRBJ2-1, with 11 bases that match TRBD2. Germline lookup yields CDR1 DFQATT and CDR2 SNEGSKA (reference sequence). The CDR3 covers 14 residues. The trim removed 4 bases at V and 6 bases at J, leaving 5 bases unmatched. The CDR3 spells CSATLAGGRNEQFF. CDR3 sequence (DNA): TGCAGTGCTACCTTAGCGGGGGGGCGCAATGAGCAGTTCTTC.

This clonotype was seen repeatedly, ten times or more. The CDR3 sequence: CASSVGTINEQFF. The CDR3, as DNA: TGTGCCAGCAGCGTAGGGACTATCAATGAGCAGTTCTTC. J is TRBJ2-1 and V is TRBV9; perhaps TRBD2 as D (6 bases). This CDR3 region has 13 residues. Germline CDR1 reads SGDLS; CDR2 reads YYNGEE. V was pared by 0 bases and J by 6 bases, with 7 bases between. Full variable domain (outside the CDR3, taken from reference TRBV9 and TRBJ2-1): DSGVTQTPKHLITATGQRVTLRCSPRSGDLSVYWYQQSLDQGLQFLIQYYNGEERAKGNILERFSAQQFPDLHSELNLSSLELGDSALYFCASSVGTINEQFFGPGTRLTVL.

With respect to this clonotype: An end of the junction differs from the germline gene, which may be a read error. The chain links TRBV3-1 to TRBJ2-1, with 8 nucleotides matching TRBD2. This CDR3 comprises 15 residues. Per germline, CDR1 LGHDT and CDR2 YNNKEL (reference sequence). DNA of the CDR3: TGTGCCAGCAGCCACTCAGCGGGGGCCAACAATGAGCCGTACTTC. Translation: CASSHSAGANNEPYF.

The chain recombines TRBV27 with TRBJ1-2, with 7 bases aligning to TRBD1. V was pared by 3 bases and J by 4 bases, with 11 bases of the junction left unmatched. In germline, CDR1 is MNHEY, CDR2 SMNVEV (reference sequence). This CDR3 region has 16 residues. CDR3 residues: CASSFLGTDPIYGYTF. CDR3 sequence (DNA): TGTGCCAGCAGTTTTTTGGGGACAGACCCAATCTATGGCTACACCTTC.

This clonotype was recorded at least ten times. The V gene is TRBV20-1, the J gene TRBJ1-5; D is ambiguous. In germline, CDR1 is DFQATT, CDR2 SNEGSKA (reference sequence). With 6 bases removed from V and 4 bases from J, the gap between germline ends came to 10 bases. This CDR3 is 12 amino acids long. The CDR3 spells CSAQRVNQPQHF. In DNA form, the CDR3 reads TGCAGTGCCCAAAGGGTGAATCAGCCCCAGCATTTT.

The chain carries TRBV30 and TRBJ2-5; the D gene is possibly TRBD1 (5 bases). This CDR3 comprises 19 residues. Germline assignment: CDR1 GTSNPN and CDR2 SVGIG (reference sequence). Trimming cost V 8 bases and J 1 base, with 32 bases left between them. CDR3 loop: CAGLRSAGQKYDSQETQYF. The CDR3 DNA reads TGTGCCGGTTTGCGGAGTGCTGGTCAAAAATATGACAGCCAAGAGACCCAGTACTTC.

This clonotype was seen at least ten times. The gene calls are TRBV5-1 and TRBJ2-1, with TRBD1 identical over 9 bases. Germline CDR1 SGHRS, CDR2 YFSETQ. The CDR3 consists of 16 residues. The J segment lost 8 bases and the V segment lost 4 bases, leaving 13 bases of the junction unmatched. The CDR3 bases are TGCGCCAGCAGCGTTGGGACAGGGTCATGGTTTGATGAGCAGTTCTTC. Translation gives CASSVGTGSWFDEQFF.

This clonotype appeared many times. V gene TRBV3-1 combines with J gene TRBJ2-3, with 12 bases lining up with TRBD2. Per germline, CDR1 LGHDT and CDR2 YNNKEL (reference sequence). Trimming at V came to 0 bases and at J to 6 bases, leaving 4 bases not matched to a gene. This CDR3 has 16 amino acids. The DNA of the CDR3 is TGTGCCAGCAGCCAAGATCTAGCGGGGGGGCTGGATACGCAGTATTTT. Amino acid sequence: CASSQDLAGGLDTQYF.